This T cell receptor beta chain was found in a study of blood T cell repertoires in COVID-19 (dated by TCRdb to about 2020). Background for the entire study: Collaborator samples came from the United States, Italy and Spain and covered acute and convalescent phases of COVID-19. Deeply sampled blood TCRbeta repertoires from subjects exposed to, actively infected with, or recovered from COVID-19 were included in the dataset. Sample metadata almost always included a de-identified subject ID, COVID-19 status, age in years and sex. Samples came from the ongoing ImmuneRACE study (first 160 participants) plus 1,254 subjects from 6 global collaborators. The material from the prospective study consisted of cDNA or gDNA derived from T cells, B-cell-depleted T cells, or PBMCs. Where available, HLA class I and class II types were obtained from metadata supplied by the sample provider rather than from assay-based typing. The repertoires were released in a freely available public database intended as a resource for research on the immune response to SARS-CoV-2. Paper-wide results and their limitations: How much clinical and demographic metadata was included differed by source and by participant, and the metadata was provided uncurated.

The immunoSEQ Assay, a bias-controlled multiplex PCR, was used to amplify TCRbeta CDR3 regions from genomic DNA. As for how the authors treated the data: Within the assay, amplification of reference gene primers was used to estimate how many nucleated cells each sample contained. To quantify the absolute abundance of each unique TCRbeta CDR3 rearrangement, sequence reads were collapsed and filtered. For each sample, productive Simpson clonality was calculated as the square root of Simpson's diversity index over productive rearrangements. TCRdb took this table from immuneACCESS and kept in-frame rearrangements with V and J called. Such tables lack part of the clones; where checked against another copy, unresolved V genes explain under half of the gap, and the rest is unexplained. V, J and clone size are those of that table, while D and trimming were read from the DNA. Present in this sample are about 280,000 clones, 85% of which were seen just once. The ten largest clonotypes hold around 2.3% of the sample.

The CDR3 runs 15 residues from the cysteine to the phenylalanine. Kept here is only the CDR3 DNA, which spans 45 bases and is read in frame from base 1. The germline V gene encodes CDR1 SGDLS and CDR2 YYNGEE. The V end loses 4 bases and the J end loses 11 bases, and a stretch of 19 bases separates them. Concerning this clone itself: It lacks a known antigen. Per-nucleotide qualities are absent, and no much larger clonotype sits a single base away.

Enrolling through a virtual design, the prospective study's participants ranged in age from roughly 18 to 95 years and lived across approximately 25 United States geographic areas. In the prospective study, cohorts were assigned on the basis of participant-reported clinical history obtained from a screening survey and a study questionnaire. Recovered participants in ImmuneRACE Cohort 3 were defined as having two consecutive negative NP/OP PCR tests, clearance from a healthcare professional, or resolution of symptoms. In the prospective study, whole blood, serum and a nasopharyngeal or oropharyngeal swab were collected from each participant by mobile phlebotomists. Over a roughly 2-month period, participants in the prospective study had the option of providing additional blood draws and questionnaires. Prospective study blood samples were shipped either frozen or at room temperature before DNA extraction.

Sequenced sample: PBMCs or T cells enriched from blood (not recorded which). This chain joins TRBV9 to TRBJ1-6; the D segment could be TRBD1, given 5 matching bases. This clonotype originated in a woman in her 50s who had recovered from COVID-19. In nucleotide form, the sequence is TGTGCCAGCAGCCCACGCGCGGGGGTACTAACACCCCTCCACTTT. This codes for CASSPRAGVLTPLHF. With the rest looked up from the reference TRBV9 and TRBJ1-6 genes rather than sequenced, the full variable domain is DSGVTQTPKHLITATGQRVTLRCSPRSGDLSVYWYQQSLDQGLQFLIQYYNGEERAKGNILERFSAQQFPDLHSELNLSSLELGDSALYFCASSPRAGVLTPLHFGNGTRLTVT.